This is a list of T cell receptor beta chains from one sample in a study of early T cells in non-severe SARS-CoV-2 infection. MiXCR, applied by TCRdb to the 5' RACE reads, yields one record per CDR3 protein. The repertoire has around 33,000 distinct CDR3 sequences, more than 5% of them found once; the top ten carry more than 6.5%. Sequencing was performed on whole blood. Receptors originate from an adult who was a healthcare worker with PCR-confirmed SARS-CoV-2 infection or an uninfected control (not recorded which). The conserved cysteine and the conserved F or W are not part of the CDR3 here.

J gene: TRBJ2-7
V gene: TRBV6-2/TRBV6-3
CDR3 protein: ASSYQEDRPNSYEQY

J gene: TRBJ1-2
V gene: TRBV6-4
CDR3 protein: ASSGSQEGYGYT

J gene: TRBJ2-1
V gene: TRBV18
CDR3 protein: ASSPKRERIDEQF

J gene: TRBJ1-1
V gene: TRBV30
CDR3 protein: AWRLGLHTEAF

J gene: TRBJ2-3
V gene: TRBV6-1
CDR3 protein: ASNSHREKSTDTQY

J gene: TRBJ2-3
V gene: TRBV5-4
CDR3 protein: ASSSDRGPDTQY

J gene: TRBJ2-1
V gene: TRBV30
CDR3 protein: AWSDSLSQF

J gene: TRBJ2-3
V gene: TRBV20-1
CDR3 protein: SALAGGHTDTQY

J gene: TRBJ1-5
V gene: TRBV6-5
CDR3 protein: ASSLNMNSNQPQH

J gene: TRBJ1-1
V gene: TRBV7-9
CDR3 protein: ASSLFTGDAGTEAF

J gene: TRBJ2-1
V gene: TRBV28
CDR3 protein: ASSLAQGNYNEQF

J gene: TRBJ2-3
V gene: TRBV6-6
CDR3 protein: ASHLRGGLDTQY

J gene: TRBJ2-6
V gene: TRBV18
CDR3 protein: ASSPLANSGANVLT

J gene: TRBJ2-6
V gene: TRBV5-1
CDR3 protein: ASSPLGSGANVLT

J gene: TRBJ2-5
V gene: TRBV28
CDR3 protein: ASGDRGRETQY

J gene: TRBJ1-2
V gene: TRBV28
CDR3 protein: ASSSSYGYT

J gene: TRBJ2-7
V gene: TRBV7-3
CDR3 protein: ASSSRAGKGFEQY

J gene: TRBJ1-6
V gene: TRBV6-2/TRBV6-3
CDR3 protein: ASSREENSPLH

J gene: TRBJ1-6
V gene: TRBV20-1
CDR3 protein: SAGVQGALNSPLH

J gene: TRBJ2-2
V gene: TRBV12-3/TRBV12-4
CDR3 protein: ASNLRVTGELF

J gene: TRBJ1-5
V gene: TRBV12-3/TRBV12-4
CDR3 protein: ASSPRTGRDQPQH

J gene: TRBJ1-4
V gene: TRBV6-5
CDR3 protein: ASSYSGDNEKLF

J gene: TRBJ2-2
V gene: TRBV7-9
CDR3 protein: ASSFRGTGELF

J gene: TRBJ2-7
V gene: TRBV6-2/TRBV6-3
CDR3 protein: ASSSPGQGYEQY

J gene: TRBJ1-1
V gene: TRBV12-3/TRBV12-4
CDR3 protein: ASSPSGRGARTEAF

J gene: TRBJ2-6
V gene: TRBV27
CDR3 protein: ASSPDRDSSGANVLT

J gene: TRBJ1-5
V gene: TRBV28
CDR3 protein: ASSSVAWLGNQPQH

J gene: TRBJ2-7
V gene: TRBV27
CDR3 protein: ASTSGGLDEQY

J gene: TRBJ2-7
V gene: TRBV12-3/TRBV12-4
CDR3 protein: ASSPGQGIYEQY

J gene: TRBJ2-7
V gene: TRBV12-3/TRBV12-4
CDR3 protein: ASRLAGGLYEQY

J gene: TRBJ1-5
V gene: TRBV6-6
CDR3 protein: ASSPTNQPQH

J gene: TRBJ2-3
V gene: TRBV7-2
CDR3 protein: ASSSVGTGGADTQY

J gene: TRBJ1-2
V gene: TRBV7-8
CDR3 protein: ASSLPTGTGGLNYGYT

J gene: TRBJ2-7
V gene: TRBV5-1
CDR3 protein: ASSLDNSYEQY

J gene: TRBJ2-5
V gene: TRBV7-8
CDR3 protein: ASSLDRRGGQETQY

J gene: TRBJ2-5
V gene: TRBV9
CDR3 protein: ASNPQGAGETQY

J gene: TRBJ2-5
V gene: TRBV7-2
CDR3 protein: ASSRGAQETQY

J gene: TRBJ1-5
V gene: TRBV20-1
CDR3 protein: SAALESGVSNQPQH

J gene: TRBJ2-5
V gene: TRBV11-2
CDR3 protein: ASSRRVQGRQETQY

J gene: TRBJ1-3
V gene: TRBV5-8
CDR3 protein: ASSLPDGNTIY

J gene: TRBJ2-7
V gene: TRBV6-1
CDR3 protein: ASSAGTGFSYEQY

J gene: TRBJ2-3
V gene: TRBV18
CDR3 protein: AGSPGISTDTQY

J gene: TRBJ2-7
V gene: TRBV7-2
CDR3 protein: ASSSEGAREQY

J gene: TRBJ1-5
V gene: TRBV19
CDR3 protein: ASIEGRDQPQH

J gene: TRBJ2-7
V gene: TRBV5-4
CDR3 protein: ASSNERGSYEQY

J gene: TRBJ1-4
V gene: TRBV20-1
CDR3 protein: SARSQQILNEKLF

J gene: TRBJ2-2
V gene: TRBV20-1
CDR3 protein: SVEGAGGELF

J gene: TRBJ2-3
V gene: TRBV29-1
CDR3 protein: SVRIDSTDTQY

J gene: TRBJ2-3
V gene: TRBV4-1
CDR3 protein: ASSQAAKERRADTQY

J gene: TRBJ2-3
V gene: TRBV5-4
CDR3 protein: ASSLALGGSGTDTQY

J gene: TRBJ1-2
V gene: TRBV5-6
CDR3 protein: ASSLGSASYGYT

J gene: TRBJ1-6
V gene: TRBV7-2
CDR3 protein: ASSLGQGAGSPLH